This entry lists 22 T cell receptor beta chains sequenced from one sample in a study of cytomegalovirus exposure and HLA in healthy donors. With 60 Vbeta and 13 Jbeta primers, the PCR was carried out. Using immunoSEQ multiplex PCR, the repertoire was profiled, and TCRdb retains in-frame clones only, with some absent. The sample carries fewer than 200,000 clones, 80% to 90% recorded once. Material for sequencing was PBMCs. These receptors all stem from a woman under 30 in good health and CMV-seronegative.

The J gene is TRBJ2-5, the V gene TRBV7-2; 9 nucleotides agree with TRBD2. Trimming removed 0 bases from V and 3 bases from J; junction bases left unmatched: 8. The CDR3 is 17 amino acids. Germline CDR1 SGHTA, CDR2 FQGNSA. CDR3 loop: CASSLAFERGAKETQYF. The CDR3 DNA is TGTGCCAGCAGCTTAGCTTTCGAGCGGGGGGCAAAAGAGACCCAGTACTTC.

The chain recombines TRBV4-2 with TRBJ2-3; 8 bases align to TRBD2. V shed 0 bases and J 8 bases; nucleotides not matched to a gene: 16. CDR3 length: 18 residues. CDR1 is LGHNA and CDR2 is YNFKEQ in the germline V gene. The CDR3 is CASSQEPSGLLARSTQYF. The CDR3 nucleotides are TGTGCCAGCAGCCAAGAGCCTAGCGGGCTGTTGGCCAGGTCTACGCAGTATTTT.

This clone was counted between two and nine times. The chain joins TRBV5-1 to TRBJ2-1, with 10 positions matching TRBD2. Germline CDR1 is SGHRS and CDR2 is YFSETQ. V shed 0 bases, J shed 7 bases, and the junction held 7 bases outside the gene matches. There are 16 residues in the CDR3. The CDR3 coding sequence is TGCGCCAGCAGCTTGGTTAGCGGGGGGACGGGTAATGAGCAGTTCTTC. Translation: CASSLVSGGTGNEQFF.

A single count supports this clone. The chain joins TRBV18 to TRBJ1-5; D not certain. Trimming stripped 1 base from V and 1 base from J, with 11 bases between. The CDR3 contains 16 residues. CDR1 is KGHSH and CDR2 is LQKENI in the germline V gene. As DNA, the CDR3 is TGTGCCAGCTCACCACAGGAACAGATCAGCAATCAGCCCCAGCATTTT. This sequence encodes CASSPQEQISNQPQHF.

The rearrangement links TRBV7-8 to TRBJ1-1; no definite D call. The germline gives CDR1 SGHVS, CDR2 FQNEAQ. The CDR3 is made up of 14 amino acids. Deletions cut 1 base from V and 1 base from J, with 7 bases between. CDR3 region: CASSLVNRNTEAFF. For the CDR3, the DNA is TGTGCCAGCAGCTTAGTAAATAGGAACACTGAAGCTTTCTTT. Drawing the rest from reference TRBV7-8 and TRBJ1-1, the complete variable domain is GAGVSQSPRYKVAKRGQDVALRCDPISGHVSLFWYQQALGQGPEFLTYFQNEAQLDKSGLPSDRFFAERPEGSVSTLKIQRTQQEDSAVYLCASSLVNRNTEAFFGQGTRLTVV.

The chain employs TRBV5-1 and TRBJ1-5; 11 bases are shared with TRBD1. The CDR3 consists of 17 residues. Germline V lookup: CDR1 SGHRS, CDR2 YFSETQ. V dropped 3 bases and J dropped 0; count of bases not matched to a gene: 5. The CDR3 DNA reads as TGCGCCAGCAGCTCGGGACAGGGGGATCTTAGCAATCAGCCCCAGCATTTT. The encoded protein is CASSSGQGDLSNQPQHF.

V is TRBV28 and J is TRBJ2-7; unclear D gene. Trimming left V 5 bases short and J 6 bases short, with 11 bases between. Germline V gene data show CDR1 as MDHEN and CDR2 as SYDVKM. The CDR3 is 12 residues long. CDR3 in amino acids: CASSLRHTEQYF. The CDR3 DNA reads as TGTGCCAGCAGTCTCAGACATACCGAGCAGTACTTC.

This clone turned up a few times. This sequence joins TRBV15 and TRBJ2-4; no clear D. This CDR3 has 16 amino acids. Germline CDR1 LNHNV, CDR2 YYDKDF (reference sequence). The V gene lost 1 base and the J gene lost 1 base, with 11 bases spanning the gap. The CDR3 loop reads CATSRAPGAAKNIQYF. In DNA, the CDR3 is TGTGCCACCAGCAGAGCACCCGGAGCCGCCAAAAACATTCAGTACTTC.

This chain joins TRBV5-5 and TRBJ2-7; perhaps TRBD1 as D (7 bases). In germline, CDR1 is SGHKS, CDR2 YYEKEE (reference sequence). The CDR3 is 14 residues long. V was pared by 0 bases and J by 4 bases, with 11 bases between. This chain's CDR3 is CASSLAAGGYEQYF. CDR3 nucleotide sequence: TGTGCCAGCAGCTTGGCGGCAGGGGGGTACGAGCAGTACTTC.

V usage is TRBV18 and J usage is TRBJ1-1; tentative D call: TRBD1 (5 bases). Germline values: CDR1 KGHSH, CDR2 LQKENI. Trimming shortened V by 2 bases and J by 1 base, and 8 bases separated the two germline ends. This CDR3 contains 14 residues. The CDR3 sequence: CASSPSGQNTEAFF. The CDR3 coding sequence is TGTGCCAGCTCACCATCTGGACAGAACACTGAAGCTTTCTTT.

The V gene is TRBV15, the J gene TRBJ2-1; the match to TRBD2 covers 14 bases. In germline, CDR1 is LNHNV, CDR2 YYDKDF (reference sequence). The CDR3 has 18 amino acids. V lost 1 base to trimming and J lost 10 bases; unmatched junction nucleotides: 12. The CDR3 spells CATSRGTSRLAGGGEQFF. The CDR3 DNA sequence: TGTGCCACCAGCAGAGGTACAAGCAGACTAGCGGGAGGGGGAGAGCAGTTCTTC.

The V call is TRBV7-2, the J call TRBJ1-1; 9 bases match TRBD1. This CDR3 is built from 15 residues. Germline-derived CDR1 and CDR2 are SGHTA and FQGNSA. The V segment lost 1 base and the J segment 5 bases; nucleotides outside the gene matches: 5. In DNA, the CDR3 is TGTGCCAGCAGCTTAGTTGACAGGGGGTGGACTGAAGCTTTCTTT. Residues: CASSLVDRGWTEAFF.

J is TRBJ2-5 and V is TRBV4-1; a weak D match, TRBD1 (6 bases). V shed 1 base and J shed 5 bases, with 20 bases lying between them. Germline CDR1 and CDR2: MGHRA and YSYEKL. The CDR3 is made up of 17 amino acids. The CDR3 sequence is CASSQVGRIRGVETQYF. DNA of the CDR3: TGCGCCAGCAGCCAAGTTGGGCGGATCAGGGGCGTGGAGACCCAGTACTTC.

The rearrangement uses TRBV5-1 and TRBJ1-3; 9 bases match TRBD1. CDR1 and CDR2 from the germline V gene are SGHRS and YFSETQ. The length of the CDR3 is 17 residues. V lost 3 bases and J lost 0; bases outside the gene matches: 7. CDR3 loop: CASSYGTGLSSGNTIYF. DNA for the CDR3: TGCGCCAGCAGCTACGGGACAGGGTTGAGCTCTGGAAACACCATATATTTT.

V is TRBV4-1 and J is TRBJ2-5, with 11 bases that match TRBD2. Per the germline V gene, CDR1 is MGHRA and CDR2 is YSYEKL. J lost 4 bases, V lost 6 bases, and 4 bases had no gene match. CDR3 length equals 14 residues. The CDR3 coding sequence is TGCGCCAGCAGTCTAGCGGGAGGTCGAGAGACCCAGTACTTC. Amino acids: CASSLAGGRETQYF.

The chain has TRBV5-6 and TRBJ2-2; 13 bases fit TRBD2. This CDR3 is 19 amino acids long. The germline gives CDR1 SGHDT, CDR2 YYEEEE. Trimming removed 3 bases from V and 4 bases from J; junction bases left unmatched: 12. The CDR3, as DNA: TGTGCCAGCAGCTCCGCAGTCCCGGGACTAGCGGGGCTCACCGGGGAGCTGTTTTTT. It codes for CASSSAVPGLAGLTGELFF.

This clone was counted only a few times. The chain combines TRBV4-2 with TRBJ1-2; 9 bases are shared with TRBD1. Trimming cost V 5 bases and J 3 bases; bases outside gene matches: 10. The V gene's germline CDR1 is LGHNA and CDR2 YNFKEQ. CDR3 length equals 16 residues. The DNA of the CDR3 is TGTGCCAGCAGCTCGGACACAGGGGGCGAACACTATGGCTACACCTTC. Its protein is CASSSDTGGEHYGYTF.

The chain uses TRBV7-9 and TRBJ1-1, with D hard to call. The CDR3 extends over 13 amino acids. Looked up from germline, CDR1 is SEHNR and CDR2 is FQNEAQ (reference sequence). Trimming took 3 bases from V and 1 from J, leaving 6 bases between them. The DNA for the CDR3 is TGTGCCAGCAGCTTCCGACAGAACACTGAAGCTTTCTTT. Translating gives CASSFRQNTEAFF.

This clone showed up just a few times. V gene TRBV10-1 combines with J gene TRBJ2-3, with TRBD2 identical over 11 bases. CDR1 and CDR2 from the germline V gene are WNHNN and SYGVQD (reference sequence). Trimming took 3 bases from V and 4 from J; bases not matched to a gene: 9. This CDR3 comprises 17 residues. CDR3 sequence (DNA): TGCGCCAGCAGTGACCACGAACTAGCGGGAGTCGCAGATACGCAGTATTTT. This codes for CASSDHELAGVADTQYF.

As to this clone: Distinct nucleotide sequences in the sample also encode this CDR3. This chain joins TRBV7-2 and TRBJ1-1; D is perhaps TRBD1 (5 bases). Trimming stripped 5 bases from V and 8 bases from J, with 15 bases between. The CDR3 has 13 residues. Germline V gives CDR1 SGHTA, CDR2 FQGNSA. Written as DNA, the CDR3 is TGTGCCAGCAGCCTAGTAGAACGGGGGGAAGCTTTCTTT. Protein: CASSLVERGEAFF.

This clone has only one observation. Here the CDR3 DNA reads TGTGCCAGCAGCTTGGCCCCGATCAGGTTCTCTGGAAACACCATATATTTT. Protein: CASSLAPIRFSGNTIYF. J is TRBJ1-3 and V is TRBV5-6; D is unresolved. CDR1 is SGHDT, CDR2 YYEEEE, per germline. V was pared by 0 bases and J by 0 bases, with 13 bases between. This CDR3 comprises 17 residues.

Worth noting for this clone: One junction end does not reproduce the germline sequence, and a read error may be involved. The V call is TRBV7-7, the J call TRBJ2-7, with a weak D call TRBD2 (6 bases). Germline-derived CDR1 and CDR2 are SSHAT and FNYEAQ (reference sequence). The CDR3 runs 13 residues. CDR3 amino acids: CASSLTRGGEQYF. CDR3 coding DNA: TGTGCTAGCAGCTTGACGCGAGGAGGGGAGCAGTACTTC.